What follows are 9 T cell receptor beta chains derived from one specimen sequenced in a study of T cells in Graves' hyperthyroidism and ophthalmopathy. TCR beta CDR3 regions were amplified from RNA transcripts. The HTBI primer set served for first-round RT-PCR of the TCR CDR3. TCRdb re-derived calls from the multiplex PCR reads in MiXCR, one entry per CDR3 protein. Of fewer than 450,000 distinct CDR3 sequences listed, about 15% were seen once; the top ten hold approximately 33%. Sequencing was performed on blood. These receptors originate from a woman between 25 and 40 years old with Graves' hyperthyroidism that later progressed to Graves' ophthalmopathy.

This clonotype was counted at least ten times. The gene calls are TRBV15 and TRBJ2-1; no reliable D call. Germline-derived CDR1 and CDR2 are LNHNV and YYDKDF (reference sequence). The CDR3 is 13 residues long. V was clipped by 0 bases and J by 5 bases, with 5 bases between them. DNA of the CDR3: TGTGCCACCAGCAGAGATAGGAACAATGAGCAGTTCTTC. This translates into CATSRDRNNEQFF.

This clonotype was detected many times. V gene TRBV12-3 or TRBV12-4 combines with J gene TRBJ1-2; TRBD1 is a possible D gene (5 bases). With 7 bases removed from V and 6 bases from J, the gap between germline ends came to 36 bases. This CDR3 comprises 20 residues. The CDR3 nucleotides read TGTGCCAGCACTTATGGATGGGGTTTACAAGGCCAGGGCGGCACACATGGCTACACCTTC. This sequence encodes CASTYGWGLQGQGGTHGYTF.

This clonotype was detected ten times or more. This chain connects TRBV6-1 to TRBJ2-7; 8 bases agree with TRBD1. The CDR3 has 13 residues. The ends lost 6 bases at V and 5 bases at J; junction bases unmatched: 6. Germline values: CDR1 MNHNS, CDR2 SASEGT. The CDR3 DNA is TGTGCCAGCAGAGTCCGGACAGGGAACGAGCAGTACTTC. It translates to CASRVRTGNEQYF.

This clonotype was counted many times. The chain combines TRBV20-1 with TRBJ1-2; TRBD1 agrees at 9 bases. V lost 2 bases to trimming and J lost 7 bases; unmatched junction nucleotides: 11. CDR3 length: 15 residues. Germline V gene lookup returns CDR1 DFQATT and CDR2 SNEGSKA (reference sequence). For the CDR3, the DNA is TGCAGTGCTAGACGGGGACAGGGATTGGTCGGTGGCTACACCTTC. It is translated as CSARRGQGLVGGYTF.

The CDR3 nucleotides read TGTGCCAGTAGATCCCGGACAGGGGGCCCGTCGAACACTGAAGCTTTCTTT. It is translated as CASRSRTGGPSNTEAFF. The rearrangement links TRBV19 to TRBJ1-1; 11 nucleotides match TRBD1. The CDR3 sequence is 17 residues long. Unmatched junction bases numbered 10, after V lost 6 bases and J lost 1 base. Germline CDR1 LNHDA, CDR2 SQIVND (reference sequence).

Points on this clonotype: A read error may be the cause here, since a much bigger clone is one base away. The chain employs TRBV6-5 and TRBJ1-2; D might be TRBD1 (5 bases). Germline lookup yields CDR1 MNHEY and CDR2 SVGAGI. V was cut by 0 bases and J by 8 bases, with 25 bases left in between. This CDR3 is 18 amino acids long. The DNA of the CDR3 is TGTGCCAGCAGTTACTCGACCCCAGGACGGGGGAGCTTGAGGGGCTACACCTTC. It yields the protein CASSYSTPGRGSLRGYTF.

This clonotype was counted many times. V usage is TRBV6-1 and J usage is TRBJ2-7, with 7 bases lining up with TRBD1. The V segment lost 7 bases and the J segment 4 bases; nucleotides outside the gene matches: 7. CDR1 and CDR2 (germline): MNHNS, SASEGT. The CDR3 sequence is 13 residues long. DNA for the CDR3: TGTGCCAGCAACCCGGGACAGCGGTACGAGCAGTACTTC. As protein: CASNPGQRYEQYF.

This clonotype occurred once. A read error may be the cause here, since a much bigger clone is one base away. The chain links TRBV5-1 to TRBJ2-5, with D perhaps matching TRBD1 (5 bases). From germline, CDR1 is SGHRS and CDR2 YFSETQ. This CDR3 region has 15 residues. CDR3: CASSQDGQTQETQSF. In DNA, the CDR3 is TGCGCCAGCAGCCAGGACGGACAAACTCAAGAGACCCAGTCCTTC.

This clonotype has only a few counts. The chain carries TRBV20-1 and TRBJ2-7; D remains ambiguous. Trimming removed 5 bases from V and 2 bases from J, with 7 bases in between. Germline CDR1 DFQATT, CDR2 SNEGSKA (reference sequence). The CDR3 is 11 amino acids. The CDR3 DNA follows: TGCAGTGCTTCCCCGACCTACGAGCAGTACTTC. The encoded protein is CSASPTYEQYF.